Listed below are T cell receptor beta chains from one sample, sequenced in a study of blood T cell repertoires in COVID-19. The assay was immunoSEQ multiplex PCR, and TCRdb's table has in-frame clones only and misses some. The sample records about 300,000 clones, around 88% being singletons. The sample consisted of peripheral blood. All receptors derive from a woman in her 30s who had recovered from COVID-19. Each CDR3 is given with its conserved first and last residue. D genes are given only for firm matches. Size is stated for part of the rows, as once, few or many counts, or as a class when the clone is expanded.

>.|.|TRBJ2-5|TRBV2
TGTGCCAGCAGCGTGCAAGAGACCCAGTACTTC
CASSVQETQYF
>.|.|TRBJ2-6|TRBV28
TGTGCCAGCAGTCGTAGAAGCTCTGGGGCCAACGTCCTGACTTTC
CASSRRSSGANVLTF
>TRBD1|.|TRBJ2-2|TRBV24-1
TGTGCCATCAGACAGGGGACCGCGAACACCGGGGAGCTGTTTTTT
CAIRQGTANTGELFF
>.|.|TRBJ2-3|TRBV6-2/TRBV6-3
TGTGCCAGCAGTTACAGCCCCATTACGCAGTATTTT
CASSYSPITQYF
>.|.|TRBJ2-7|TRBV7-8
TGTGCCAGCAGCACTAAACAAGGACTCTCCTATGAGCAGTACTTC
CASSTKQGLSYEQYF
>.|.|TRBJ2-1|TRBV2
TGTGCCAGCAGCGGGGGGCTAACCGTGAATGAGCAGTTCTTC
CASSGGLTVNEQFF
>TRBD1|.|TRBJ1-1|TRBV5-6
TGTGCCAGCAGCCCACCAGTACAGGGGTTGCCTTTCTTT
CASSPPVQGLPFF
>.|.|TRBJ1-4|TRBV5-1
TGCGCCAGCAGCTTGGATGCAGGGGTTGCAACTAATGAAAAACTGTTTTTT
CASSLDAGVATNEKLFF
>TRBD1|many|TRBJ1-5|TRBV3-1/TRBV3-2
TGTGCCAGCAGCCAAGGGGGACAGGGCGGTCAGCCCCAGCATTTT
CASSQGGQGGQPQHF
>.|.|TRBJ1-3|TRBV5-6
TGTGCCAGCAGTTCACCTGACACCTCTGGAAACACCATATATTTT
CASSSPDTSGNTIYF
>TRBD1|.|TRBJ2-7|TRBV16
TGTGCCAGCAGCCCGGACAGGCTCTACGAGCAGTACTTC
CASSPDRLYEQYF
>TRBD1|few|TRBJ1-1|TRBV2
TGTGCCACCTCGGGACAGGGGAACACTGAAGCTTTCTTT
CATSGQGNTEAFF
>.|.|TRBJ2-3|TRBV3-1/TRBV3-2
TGTGCCAGCGGGGGGGACATTTCTAACACAGATACGCAGTATTTT
CASGGDISNTDTQYF
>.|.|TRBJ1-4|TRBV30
TGTGCCTGGAGTTCGCAGATGTCTAATGAAAAACTGTTTTTT
CAWSSQMSNEKLFF
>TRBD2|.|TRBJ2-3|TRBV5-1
TGCGCCAGCAGCTTGGGGTTGCGGGGGGCCGGAGATACGCAGTATTTT
CASSLGLRGAGDTQYF
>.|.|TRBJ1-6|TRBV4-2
TGTGCCAGCAGCCAAGATCGCCGGACAGAGAATTCACCCCTCCACTTT
CASSQDRRTENSPLHF
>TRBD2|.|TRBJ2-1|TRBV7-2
TGTGCCAGCAGCCCAGAGGGACTAGCGGGGATTATGGAGCAGTTCTTC
CASSPEGLAGIMEQFF
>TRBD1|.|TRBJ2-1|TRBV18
TGTGCCAGCTCCTCGGACAGGGGGTACAATGAGCAGTTCTTC
CASSSDRGYNEQFF
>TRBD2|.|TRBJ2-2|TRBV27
TGTGCCAGCAGTTTTGAGGGGTGGAGTAGCGGGGGCACCGGGGAGCTGTTTTTT
CASSFEGWSSGGTGELFF
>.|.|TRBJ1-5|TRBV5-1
TGCGCCAGCAGCTTGACCGGGTCCAATCAGCCCCAGCATTTT
CASSLTGSNQPQHF
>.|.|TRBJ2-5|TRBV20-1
TGCAGTGCTATTCGAGAGACCCAGTACTTC
CSAIRETQYF
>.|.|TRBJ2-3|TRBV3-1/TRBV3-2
TGTGCCAGCAGCCGAGGACAGATTTCTAGCACAGATACGCAGTATTTT
CASSRGQISSTDTQYF
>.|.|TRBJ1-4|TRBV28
TGTGCCAGCAGGAACCCACCCGAGGCGTATGAAAAACTGTTTTTT
CASRNPPEAYEKLFF
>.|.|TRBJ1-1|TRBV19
TGTGCCAGTAGTATGGCGGTTACCTCGGACACTGAAGCTTTCTTT
CASSMAVTSDTEAFF
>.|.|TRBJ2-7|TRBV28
TGTGCCAGCAGTTTATTCGGGGAGCAGTACTTC
CASSLFGEQYF
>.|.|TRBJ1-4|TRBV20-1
TGCAGTGCTGGACATTGGGGAAAACTGTTTTTT
CSAGHWGKLFF
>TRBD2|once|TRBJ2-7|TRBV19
TGTGCCAGTAGTAAGGGACTAGCGGGGGTTCCACCCTACGAGCAGTACTTC
CASSKGLAGVPPYEQYF
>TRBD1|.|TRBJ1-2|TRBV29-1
TGCAGCGTTGAAGTACCAGGGGGAAGTGGCTACACCTTC
CSVEVPGGSGYTF
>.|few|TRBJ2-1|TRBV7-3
TGTGCCAGCAGCTTAGACAGTTACAATGAGCAGTTCTTC
CASSLDSYNEQFF
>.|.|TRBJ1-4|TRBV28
TGTGCCAGCAGTTACGGGACTCACTCTAATGAAAAACTGTTTTTT
CASSYGTHSNEKLFF
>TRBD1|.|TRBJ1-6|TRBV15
TGTGCCACCAGCCGGGGGACAGGGAGTATCTTAGGTTCACCCCTCCACTTT
CATSRGTGSILGSPLHF
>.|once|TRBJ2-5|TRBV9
TGTGCCAGCAGCCAGGGACCAGGGGCAGGGGGGGAGACCCAGTACTTC
CASSQGPGAGGETQYF
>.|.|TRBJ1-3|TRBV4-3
TGCGCCAGCAGCCAAGATTATAAGGGGATCTCTGGAAACACCATATATTTT
CASSQDYKGISGNTIYF
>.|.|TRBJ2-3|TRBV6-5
TGTGCCAGCTCTCGGGGGTATACGCAGTATTTT
CASSRGYTQYF
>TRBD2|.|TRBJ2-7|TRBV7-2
TGTGCCAGCAGCTTAGGTAGCAGCGGGAACCTTTACGAGCAGTACTTC
CASSLGSSGNLYEQYF
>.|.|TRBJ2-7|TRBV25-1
TGTGCCAGCAGTGACAACTACGGGACAACCTACGAGCAGTACTTC
CASSDNYGTTYEQYF
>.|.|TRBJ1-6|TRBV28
TGTGCCAGCAGGGGAGGGTGGAGATATAATTCACCCCTCCACTTT
CASRGGWRYNSPLHF
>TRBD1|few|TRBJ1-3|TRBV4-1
TGCGCCAGCAGCCCGGGACAGGGGGTCGAGAACACCATATATTTT
CASSPGQGVENTIYF
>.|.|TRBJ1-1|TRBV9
TGTGCCAGCAGCGTAGCTCGGTCCACTGAAGCTTTCTTT
CASSVARSTEAFF
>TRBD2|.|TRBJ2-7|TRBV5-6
TGTGCCAGCAGCTTCGCTAGCGGGGGCCCCGGGTACGAGCAGTACTTC
CASSFASGGPGYEQYF
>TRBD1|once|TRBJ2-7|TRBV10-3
TGTGCCATCAGGAATCAATACGGGACAGGTCCTTCCTACGAGCAGTACTTC
CAIRNQYGTGPSYEQYF
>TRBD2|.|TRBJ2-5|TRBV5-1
TGCGCCAGCAGCTTGGGCGGGGGAGAGACCCAGTACTTC
CASSLGGGETQYF
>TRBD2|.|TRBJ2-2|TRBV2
TGTGCCAGCAGGTCGTCGGGGGGGAACACCGGGGAGCTGTTTTTT
CASRSSGGNTGELFF
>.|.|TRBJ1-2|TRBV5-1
TGCGCCAGCAGCCCGGACCTATCCCTGTCGGGAAACTATGGCTACACCTTC
CASSPDLSLSGNYGYTF
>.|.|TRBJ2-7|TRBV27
TGTGCCAGCAGTTTAGGTCAGGACTACGAGCAGTACTTC
CASSLGQDYEQYF
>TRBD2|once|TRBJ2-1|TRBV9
TGTGCCAGCAGCGTTAGCGGGGGGGCGTTAAATGAGCAGTTCTTC
CASSVSGGALNEQFF
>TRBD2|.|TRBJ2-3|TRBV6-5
TGTGCCAGCAGTTACTCGATGGCTAGCGGGGAGAATACGCAGTATTTT
CASSYSMASGENTQYF
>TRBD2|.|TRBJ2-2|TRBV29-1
TGCAGCGGGCTAGCGGGGGGACACACCGGGGAGCTGTTTTTT
CSGLAGGHTGELFF
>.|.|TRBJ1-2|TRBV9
TGTGCCAGCAGCGGCCTAGGACTGAGCCCTTTCTATGGCTACACCTTC
CASSGLGLSPFYGYTF
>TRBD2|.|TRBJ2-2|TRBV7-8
TGTGCCAGCAGTAAGCGGGGGCAGAACACCGGGGAGCTGTTTTTT
CASSKRGQNTGELFF
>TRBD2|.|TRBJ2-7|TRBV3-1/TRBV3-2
TGTGCCAGCAGCCAAAATGCCGGGACTACCTACGAGCAGTACTTC
CASSQNAGTTYEQYF
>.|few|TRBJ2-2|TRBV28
TGTGCCAGCAGCGGTAGCACCGGGGAGCTGTTTTTT
CASSGSTGELFF
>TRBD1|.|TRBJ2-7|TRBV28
TGTGCCAGCAGCGAGGGGGGACAGGGCTACGAGCAGTACTTC
CASSEGGQGYEQYF